The next 16 T cell receptor beta chains were all read from a single sample in a study of identifying expanded T cells in peripheral blood. Clones were read by immunoSEQ multiplex PCR, and TCRdb kept only the in-frame ones, dropping some. This sample carries over 90,000 clones, 88% of them seen once, and the ten largest clones take over 12%. Sample: blood. These receptors were taken from a person between 18 and 70 years old in good health.

The genes are TRBV9 and TRBJ2-7; D possibly corresponds to TRBD1 (7 bases). With 4 bases removed from V and 4 bases from J, the gap between germline ends came to 21 bases. Germline assignment: CDR1 SGDLS and CDR2 YYNGEE. The CDR3 is 16 residues long. CDR3 coding DNA: TGTGCCAGCAGCCCTGAATTGGCAGGGGGGAAATACGAGCAGTACTTC. It specifies CASSPELAGGKYEQYF.

The V gene is TRBV9, the J gene TRBJ1-1; D is unclear. CDR1 and CDR2 (germline): SGDLS, YYNGEE. Between the trimmed V and J ends, which lost 4 bases and 0 bases, there was a span of 7 bases. The CDR3 length is 13 residues. The CDR3 nucleotides are TGTGCCAGCAGCCCTACAGTGAACACTGAAGCTTTCTTT. Amino acid sequence: CASSPTVNTEAFF.

The gene calls are TRBV29-1 and TRBJ1-3; tentatively, D is TRBD1 (5 bases). V was cut by 2 bases and J by 2 bases, with 7 bases left in between. CDR1 and CDR2 from the germline V gene are SQVTM and ANQGSEA. The CDR3 covers 13 residues. The CDR3 region is CSVERGAGNTIYF. The CDR3 nucleotides read TGCAGCGTTGAACGAGGGGCTGGAAACACCATATATTTT.

The genes are TRBV6-5 and TRBJ1-2; the match to TRBD1 covers 9 bases. Trimming at V came to 5 bases and at J to 2 bases, leaving 3 bases not matched to a gene. This CDR3 spans 14 amino acids. The germline CDR1 and CDR2 sequences are MNHEY and SVGAGI. In nucleotides, the CDR3 is TGTGCCAGCAGTAAGGGACAGGGCAACTATGGCTACACCTTC. Translating it yields CASSKGQGNYGYTF.

V usage is TRBV29-1 and J usage is TRBJ2-3; D unresolved. Trimming left V 3 bases short and J 2 bases short, with 12 bases between. Germline V gene data show CDR1 as SQVTM and CDR2 as ANQGSEA. The CDR3 has 14 amino acids. The CDR3 bases are TGCAGCGTTGACGGGCAGGTATCCACAGATACGCAGTATTTT. It specifies CSVDGQVSTDTQYF.

The chain links TRBV6-1 to TRBJ2-7; D may be TRBD1 or TRBD2 (5 bases each). Trimming took 6 bases from V and 2 from J, leaving 17 bases between them. Germline V gives CDR1 MNHNS, CDR2 SASEGT. The CDR3 consists of 15 residues. CDR3 sequence: CASRTNIQVPYEQYF. The CDR3 nucleotides are TGTGCCAGCAGGACTAACATACAGGTGCCCTACGAGCAGTACTTC.

V and J are TRBV7-8 and TRBJ2-1; TRBD1 aligns across 11 bases. Germline trimming cut 5 bases from V and 6 bases from J; bases unmatched to any gene: 12. CDR3 length: 17 residues. Germline CDR1 and CDR2: SGHVS and FQNEAQ. CDR3 nucleotides: TGTGCCAGCAGCCCCCTTGACCGGGGACAGGGGGTCAATGAGCAGTTCTTC. This encodes CASSPLDRGQGVNEQFF.

The J gene is TRBJ2-5, the V gene TRBV7-8; D unclear. The CDR3 sequence is 13 residues long. Germline lookup yields CDR1 SGHVS and CDR2 FQNEAQ. Trimming took 4 bases from V and 4 from J, leaving 10 bases between them. The CDR3 DNA reads TGTGCCAGCAGCTCCTACATAGGAGAGACCCAGTACTTC. Protein product: CASSSYIGETQYF.

V is TRBV12-5 and J is TRBJ2-7; no firm D call. Germline lookup yields CDR1 LGHNT and CDR2 FRNRAP. V was shortened by 5 bases and J by 6 bases, with 8 bases between the two germline ends. This CDR3 has 11 amino acids. CDR3 residues: CASGLPPEQYF. The CDR3 nucleotides are TGTGCTAGTGGTCTCCCCCCCGAGCAGTACTTC.

This sequence joins TRBV28 and TRBJ2-7, with 9 positions matching TRBD2. Trimming cost V 8 bases and J 7 bases; bases outside gene matches: 15. Germline V gene sequence: CDR1 MDHEN, CDR2 SYDVKM. The CDR3 has 15 residues. The CDR3: CASSILGLAGREQYF. The CDR3 region has the DNA TGTGCCAGCTCAATCCTGGGGCTAGCGGGAAGGGAGCAGTACTTC.

The rearrangement links TRBV5-1 to TRBJ2-1; 11 bases align to TRBD1. Germline CDR1 is SGHRS and CDR2 is YFSETQ. CDR3 length: 15 amino acids. V lost 5 bases, J lost 12 bases, and 13 bases stayed unmatched. The CDR3 DNA sequence: TGCGCCAGCAGGGCCGGGACAGGGGGTTATGGAGGGCAGTTCTTC. Translating it yields CASRAGTGGYGGQFF.

This chain links TRBV7-9 with TRBJ2-3, with D uncertain. This CDR3 comprises 14 residues. The germline CDR1 and CDR2 sequences are SEHNR and FQNEAQ (reference sequence). Trimming took off 6 bases at V and 2 bases at J, with 12 bases between the two ends. The DNA of the CDR3 is TGTGCCAGCAGTAGGACGGAATACACAGATACGCAGTATTTT. Its protein is CASSRTEYTDTQYF.

The rearrangement links TRBV9 to TRBJ1-2, with TRBD1 matching 7 bases. V shed 0 bases and J 2 bases; nucleotides not matched to a gene: 4. Per the germline V gene, CDR1 is SGDLS and CDR2 is YYNGEE. The CDR3 sequence is 15 residues long. The CDR3 loop is CASSVDDRANYGYTF. CDR3 DNA: TGTGCCAGCAGCGTAGACGACAGGGCCAACTATGGCTACACCTTC.

This chain links TRBV19 with TRBJ2-7; TRBD2 aligns across 10 bases. Germline-derived CDR1 and CDR2 are LNHDA and SQIVND (reference sequence). Trimming removed 8 bases from V and 6 bases from J; junction bases left unmatched: 10. This CDR3 has 14 amino acids. The CDR3 sequence is CASGMASGRGEQYF. The CDR3 DNA reads as TGTGCCAGTGGGATGGCTAGCGGGAGAGGCGAGCAGTACTTC.

The genes are TRBV5-1 and TRBJ2-7; D uncertain. Germline V gene sequence: CDR1 SGHRS, CDR2 YFSETQ. V was shortened by 3 bases and J by 2 bases, with 18 bases between the two germline ends. The CDR3 consists of 16 residues. In nucleotides, the CDR3 is TGCGCCAGCAGCTCCTCAGTTCCCCTCTGGACCTACGAGCAGTACTTC. It specifies CASSSSVPLWTYEQYF. The full variable domain, in which reference TRBV5-1 and TRBJ2-7 provide the parts outside the CDR3, is KAGVTQTPRYLIKTRGQQVTLSCSPISGHRSVSWYQQTPGQGLQFLFEYFSETQRNKGNFPGRFSGRQFSNSRSEMNVSTLELGDSALYLCASSSSVPLWTYEQYFGPGTRLTVT.

V is TRBV5-6 and J is TRBJ1-1; D uncertain. The CDR3 sequence is 13 residues long. The ends were cut back, 2 bases at V and 1 base at J, with 6 bases in the middle. From germline, CDR1 is SGHDT and CDR2 YYEEEE. As DNA, the CDR3 is TGTGCCAGCAGCTTTATGAAGAACACTGAAGCTTTCTTT. This gives the protein CASSFMKNTEAFF.